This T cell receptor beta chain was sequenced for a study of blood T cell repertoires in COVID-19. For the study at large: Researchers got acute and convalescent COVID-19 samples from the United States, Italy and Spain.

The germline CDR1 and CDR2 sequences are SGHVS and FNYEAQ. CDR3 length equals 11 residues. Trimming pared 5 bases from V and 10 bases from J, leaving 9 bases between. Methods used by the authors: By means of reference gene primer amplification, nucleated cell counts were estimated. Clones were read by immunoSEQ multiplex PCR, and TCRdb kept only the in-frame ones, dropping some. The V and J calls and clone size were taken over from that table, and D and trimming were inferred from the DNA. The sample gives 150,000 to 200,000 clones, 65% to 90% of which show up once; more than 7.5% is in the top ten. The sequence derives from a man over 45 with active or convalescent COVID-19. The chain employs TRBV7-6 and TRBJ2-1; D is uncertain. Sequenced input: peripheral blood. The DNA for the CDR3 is TGTGCCAGCAGCCCCCAACAAGAGCAGTTCTTC. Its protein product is CASSPQQEQFF.